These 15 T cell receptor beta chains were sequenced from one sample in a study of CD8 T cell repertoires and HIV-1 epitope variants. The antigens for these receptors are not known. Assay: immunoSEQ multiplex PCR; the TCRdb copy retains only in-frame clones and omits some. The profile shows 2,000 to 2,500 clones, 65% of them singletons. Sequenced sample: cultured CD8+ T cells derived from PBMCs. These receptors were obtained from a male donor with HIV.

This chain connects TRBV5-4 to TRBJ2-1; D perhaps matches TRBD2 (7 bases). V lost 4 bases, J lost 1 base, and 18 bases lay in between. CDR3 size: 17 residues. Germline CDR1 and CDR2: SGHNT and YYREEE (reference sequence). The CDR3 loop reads CASSPDGGGSSYNEQFF. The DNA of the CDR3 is TGTGCCAGCAGCCCCGATGGGGGCGGGAGTTCCTACAATGAGCAGTTCTTC.

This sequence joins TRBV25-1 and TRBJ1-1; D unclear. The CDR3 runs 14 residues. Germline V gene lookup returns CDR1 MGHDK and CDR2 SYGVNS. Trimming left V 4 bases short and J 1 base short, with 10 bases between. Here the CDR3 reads CASSVTGGNTEAFF. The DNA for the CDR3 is TGTGCCAGCAGTGTCACGGGAGGGAACACTGAAGCTTTCTTT.

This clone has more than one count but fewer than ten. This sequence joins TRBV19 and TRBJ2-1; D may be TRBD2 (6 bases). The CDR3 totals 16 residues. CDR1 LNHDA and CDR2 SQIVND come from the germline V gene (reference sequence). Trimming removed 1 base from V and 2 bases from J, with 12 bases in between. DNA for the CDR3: TGTGCCAGTAGTATAGGATGGGGGGTCGCCTACAATGAGCAGTTCTTC. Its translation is CASSIGWGVAYNEQFF.

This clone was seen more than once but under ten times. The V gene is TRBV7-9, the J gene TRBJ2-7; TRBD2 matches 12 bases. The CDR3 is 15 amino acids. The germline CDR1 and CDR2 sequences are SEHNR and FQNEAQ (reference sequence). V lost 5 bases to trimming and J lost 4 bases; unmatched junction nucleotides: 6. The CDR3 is CASSLPGLAGYEQYF. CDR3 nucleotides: TGTGCCAGCAGCCTCCCGGGACTAGCGGGTTACGAGCAGTACTTC.

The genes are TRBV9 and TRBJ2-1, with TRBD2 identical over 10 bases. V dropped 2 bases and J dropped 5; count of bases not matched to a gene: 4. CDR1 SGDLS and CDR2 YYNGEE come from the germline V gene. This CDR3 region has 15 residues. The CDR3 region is CASSVTAGGDNEQFF. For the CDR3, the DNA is TGTGCCAGCAGCGTTACAGCGGGGGGGGACAATGAGCAGTTCTTC. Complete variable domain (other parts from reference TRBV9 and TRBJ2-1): DSGVTQTPKHLITATGQRVTLRCSPRSGDLSVYWYQQSLDQGLQFLIQYYNGEERAKGNILERFSAQQFPDLHSELNLSSLELGDSALYFCASSVTAGGDNEQFFGPGTRLTVL.

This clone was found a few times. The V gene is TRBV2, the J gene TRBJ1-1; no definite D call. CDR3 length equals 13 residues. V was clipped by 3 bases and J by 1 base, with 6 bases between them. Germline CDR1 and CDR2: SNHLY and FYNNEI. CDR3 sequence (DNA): TGTGCCAGCAGTGACTGGGGGAACACTGAAGCTTTCTTT. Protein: CASSDWGNTEAFF.

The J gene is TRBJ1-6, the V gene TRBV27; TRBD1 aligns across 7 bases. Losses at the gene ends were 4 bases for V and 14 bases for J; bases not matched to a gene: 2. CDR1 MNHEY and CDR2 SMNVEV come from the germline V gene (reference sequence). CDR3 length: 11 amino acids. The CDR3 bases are TGTGCCAGCAGTTCCGGGACAGCCCTCCACTTT. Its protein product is CASSSGTALHF.

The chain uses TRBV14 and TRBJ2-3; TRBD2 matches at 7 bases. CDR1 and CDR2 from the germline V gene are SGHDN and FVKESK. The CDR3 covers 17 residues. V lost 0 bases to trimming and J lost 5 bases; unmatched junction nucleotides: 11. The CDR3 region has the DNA TGTGCCAGCAGCCAAGATAGGAGGGAGGGCCGGGGAGATACGCAGTATTTT. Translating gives CASSQDRREGRGDTQYF.

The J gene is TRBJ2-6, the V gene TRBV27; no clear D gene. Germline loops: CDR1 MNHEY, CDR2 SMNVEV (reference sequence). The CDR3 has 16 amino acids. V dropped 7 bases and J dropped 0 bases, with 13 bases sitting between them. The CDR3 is CASTSWTGSGANVLTF. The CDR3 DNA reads TGTGCCAGCACTTCTTGGACGGGCTCTGGGGCCAACGTCCTGACTTTC. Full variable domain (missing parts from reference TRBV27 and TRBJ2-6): EAQVTQNPRYLITVTGKKLTVTCSQNMNHEYMSWYRQDPGLGLRQIYYSMNVEVTDKGDVPEGYKVSRKEKRNFPLILESPSPNQTSLYFCASTSWTGSGANVLTFGAGSRLTVL.

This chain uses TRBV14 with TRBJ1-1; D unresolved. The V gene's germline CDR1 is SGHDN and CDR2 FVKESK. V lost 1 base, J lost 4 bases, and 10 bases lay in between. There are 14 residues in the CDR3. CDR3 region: CASSQVEAGTEAFF. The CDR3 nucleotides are TGTGCCAGCAGCCAAGTTGAAGCGGGCACTGAAGCTTTCTTT.

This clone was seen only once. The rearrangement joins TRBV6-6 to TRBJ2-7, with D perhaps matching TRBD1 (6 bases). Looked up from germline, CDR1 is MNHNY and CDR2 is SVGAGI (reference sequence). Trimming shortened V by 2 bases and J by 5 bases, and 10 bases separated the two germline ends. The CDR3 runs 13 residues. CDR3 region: CASSYTRTDEQYF. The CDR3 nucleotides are TGTGCCAGCAGTTACACCCGGACAGACGAGCAGTACTTC.

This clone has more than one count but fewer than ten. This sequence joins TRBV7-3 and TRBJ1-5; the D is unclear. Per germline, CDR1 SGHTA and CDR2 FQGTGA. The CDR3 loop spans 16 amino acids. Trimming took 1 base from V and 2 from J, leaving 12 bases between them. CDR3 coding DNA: TGTGCCAGCAGCTTAAATGGAGGGTTGCGCAATCAGCCCCAGCATTTT. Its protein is CASSLNGGLRNQPQHF.

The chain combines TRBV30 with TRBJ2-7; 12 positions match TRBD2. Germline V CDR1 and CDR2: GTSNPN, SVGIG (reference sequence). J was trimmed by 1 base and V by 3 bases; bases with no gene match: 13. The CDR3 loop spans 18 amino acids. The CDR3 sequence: CAWSDTSGGNLISYEQYF. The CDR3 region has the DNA TGTGCCTGGAGCGATACTAGCGGGGGGAACCTCATTTCCTACGAGCAGTACTTC.

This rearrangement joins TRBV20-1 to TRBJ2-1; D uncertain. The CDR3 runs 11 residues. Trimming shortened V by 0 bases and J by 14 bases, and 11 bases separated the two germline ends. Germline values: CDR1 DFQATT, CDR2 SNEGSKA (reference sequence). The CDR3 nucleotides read TGCAGTGCTAGAGAACCAAACTCGGAGTTCTTC. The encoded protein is CSAREPNSEFF.

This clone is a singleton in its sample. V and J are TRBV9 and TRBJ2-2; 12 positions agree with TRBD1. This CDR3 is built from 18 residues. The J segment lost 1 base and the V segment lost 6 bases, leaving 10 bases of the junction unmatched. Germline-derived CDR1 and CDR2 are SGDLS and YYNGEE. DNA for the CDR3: TGTGCCAGCAACGAGGGACAGGGGGCTTCATGGAACACCGGGGAGCTGTTTTTT. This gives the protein CASNEGQGASWNTGELFF.